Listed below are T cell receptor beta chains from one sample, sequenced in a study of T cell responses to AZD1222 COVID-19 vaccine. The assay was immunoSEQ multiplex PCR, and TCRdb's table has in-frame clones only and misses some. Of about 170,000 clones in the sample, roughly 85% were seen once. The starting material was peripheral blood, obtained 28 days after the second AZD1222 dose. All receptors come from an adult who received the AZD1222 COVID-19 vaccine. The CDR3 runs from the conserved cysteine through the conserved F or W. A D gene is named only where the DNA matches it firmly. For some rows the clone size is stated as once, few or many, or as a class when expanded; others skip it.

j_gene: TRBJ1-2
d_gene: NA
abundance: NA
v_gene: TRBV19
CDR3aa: CASSIGDRYGYTF
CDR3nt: TGTGCCAGTAGTATAGGAGACCGGTATGGCTACACCTTC

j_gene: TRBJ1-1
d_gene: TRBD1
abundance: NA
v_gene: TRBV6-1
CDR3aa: CASSEATGATEAFF
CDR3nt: TGTGCCAGCAGTGAAGCTACAGGGGCCACTGAAGCTTTCTTT

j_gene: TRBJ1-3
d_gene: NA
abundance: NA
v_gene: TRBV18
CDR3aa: CASSPPRQISGNTIYF
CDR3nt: TGTGCCAGCTCACCCCCGCGACAGATCTCTGGAAACACCATATATTTT

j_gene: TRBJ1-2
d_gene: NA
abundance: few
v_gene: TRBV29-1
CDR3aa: CSAGLTGGYTF
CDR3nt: TGCAGCGCCGGACTGACCGGGGGCTACACCTTC

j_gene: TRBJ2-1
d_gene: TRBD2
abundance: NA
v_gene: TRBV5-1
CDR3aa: CASSPGLAGGHHNEQFF
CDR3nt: TGCGCCAGCAGCCCGGGACTAGCGGGGGGGCATCACAATGAGCAGTTCTTC

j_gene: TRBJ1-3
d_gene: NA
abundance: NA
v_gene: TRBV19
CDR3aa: CASSITPQGNTIYF
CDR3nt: TGTGCCAGTAGCATCACGCCCCAGGGAAACACCATATATTTT

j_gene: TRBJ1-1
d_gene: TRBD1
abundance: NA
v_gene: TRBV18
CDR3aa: CASSPRAGTEVEAFF
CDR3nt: TGTGCCAGCTCACCCCGGGCCGGGACAGAGGTGGAAGCTTTCTTT

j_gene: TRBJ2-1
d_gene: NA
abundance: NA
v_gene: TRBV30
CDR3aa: CAWSGTLLSSYNEQFF
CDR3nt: TGTGCCTGGAGTGGTACCCTCCTGAGCTCCTACAATGAGCAGTTCTTC

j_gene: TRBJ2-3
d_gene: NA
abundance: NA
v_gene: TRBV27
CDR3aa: CASSLDGTDTQYF
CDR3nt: TGTGCCAGCAGTTTGGATGGCACAGATACGCAGTATTTT

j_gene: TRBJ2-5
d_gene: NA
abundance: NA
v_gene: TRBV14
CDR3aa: CASSQRGRGYQETQYF
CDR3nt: TGTGCCAGCAGCCAGAGGGGGAGAGGGTACCAAGAGACCCAGTACTTC

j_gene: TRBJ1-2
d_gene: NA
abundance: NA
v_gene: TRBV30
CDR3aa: CAWSVGQGGYTF
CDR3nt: TGTGCCTGGAGTGTAGGGCAGGGAGGCTACACCTTC

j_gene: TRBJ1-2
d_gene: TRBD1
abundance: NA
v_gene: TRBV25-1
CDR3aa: CASGEGGGANYGYTF
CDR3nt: TGTGCCAGCGGCGAGGGAGGGGGCGCAAACTATGGCTACACCTTC

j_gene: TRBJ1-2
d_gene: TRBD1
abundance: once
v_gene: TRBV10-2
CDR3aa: CASMRDRAYGYTF
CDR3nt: TGCGCCAGCATGAGGGACAGGGCCTATGGCTACACCTTC

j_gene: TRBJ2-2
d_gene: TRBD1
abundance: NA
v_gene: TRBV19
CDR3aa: CASSDNRGHTGELFF
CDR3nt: TGTGCCAGTAGTGACAACAGGGGGCACACCGGGGAGCTGTTTTTT

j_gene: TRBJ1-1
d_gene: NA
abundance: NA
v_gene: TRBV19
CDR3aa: CATIRVPEAFF
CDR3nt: TGTGCCACCATTAGGGTTCCTGAAGCTTTCTTT

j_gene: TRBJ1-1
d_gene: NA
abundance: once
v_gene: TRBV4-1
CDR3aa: CASSHPGVNTEAFF
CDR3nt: TGCGCCAGCAGCCACCCAGGGGTGAACACTGAAGCTTTCTTT

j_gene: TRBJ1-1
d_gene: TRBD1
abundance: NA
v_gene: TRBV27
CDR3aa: CASSPGTGWSSTEAFF
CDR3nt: TGTGCCAGCAGCCCCGGGACAGGGTGGAGTTCGACTGAAGCTTTCTTT

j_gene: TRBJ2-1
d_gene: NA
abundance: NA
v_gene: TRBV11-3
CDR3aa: CASSLEPGTRLNEQFF
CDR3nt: TGTGCCAGCAGCTTAGAGCCTGGGACTCGTCTTAATGAGCAGTTCTTC